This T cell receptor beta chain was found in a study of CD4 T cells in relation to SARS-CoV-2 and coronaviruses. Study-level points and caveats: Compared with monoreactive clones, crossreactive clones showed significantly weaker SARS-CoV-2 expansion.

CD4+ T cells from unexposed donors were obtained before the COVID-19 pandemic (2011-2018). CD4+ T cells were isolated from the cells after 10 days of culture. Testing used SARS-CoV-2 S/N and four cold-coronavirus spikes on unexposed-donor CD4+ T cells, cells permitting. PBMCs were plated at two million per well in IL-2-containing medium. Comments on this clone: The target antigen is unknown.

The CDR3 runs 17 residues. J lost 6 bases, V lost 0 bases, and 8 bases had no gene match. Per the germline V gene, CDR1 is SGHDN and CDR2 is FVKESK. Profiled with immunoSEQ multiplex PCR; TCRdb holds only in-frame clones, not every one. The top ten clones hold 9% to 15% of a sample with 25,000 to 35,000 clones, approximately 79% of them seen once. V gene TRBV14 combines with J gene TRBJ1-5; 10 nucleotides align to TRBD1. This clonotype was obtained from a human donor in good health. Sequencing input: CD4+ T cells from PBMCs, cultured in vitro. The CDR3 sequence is CASSQEVGTGEGQPQHF. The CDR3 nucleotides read TGTGCCAGCAGCCAAGAAGTAGGGACAGGGGAGGGTCAGCCCCAGCATTTT.